This T cell receptor (beta chain) is from a study of OX40 agonist ivuxolimab in advanced cancers. Concerning this clone itself: Its antigen is currently unknown.

Sequencing used immunoSEQ multiplex PCR; TCRdb keeps in-frame clones, though not all of them. The sample has some 80,000 clones, around 91% seen once. The study, taken as a whole, reports: Certain nonresponding patients likewise had low normalized T-cell clonal expansion.

Sequences were derived from CD4+ or CD8+ T cells sorted from blood, sampled in a trial of the OX40 agonist ivuxolimab. This sequence was found in an adult with an advanced solid tumor such as melanoma, head and neck, liver or kidney cancer.

This CDR3 reads CASSWTSGDSYNEQFF. CDR3 sequence (DNA): TGTGCCAGCAGTTGGACTAGCGGTGACTCCTACAATGAGCAGTTCTTC. V is TRBV28 and J is TRBJ2-1, with 10 bases that match TRBD2. J lost 0 bases, V lost 4 bases, and 3 bases had no gene match. This CDR3 is 16 amino acids long. Germline assignment: CDR1 MDHEN and CDR2 SYDVKM.